This entry describes one T cell receptor (beta chain). The data originate from a study of T cells in Graves' hyperthyroidism and ophthalmopathy. Trimming cost V 6 bases and J 11 bases, with 13 bases left between them. The germline V gene encodes CDR1 SGHTA and CDR2 FQGNSA. This CDR3 comprises 11 residues. TCR beta CDR3 sequences were amplified from RNA transcripts. With the HTBI primer set, the TCR CDR3 went through a first round of RT-PCR. In TCRdb, the multiplex PCR reads were re-called with MiXCR into one record per CDR3 protein. The profile shows hundreds of thousands of distinct CDR3 sequences, just under 45% of them singletons.

Input material: peripheral blood or thyroid tissue (not recorded which). The J gene is TRBJ1-2, the V gene TRBV7-2; a weak D match, TRBD1 (5 bases). The source of this sequence is an adult man with Graves' disease, either hyperthyroidism or ophthalmopathy (not recorded which). The CDR3 reads CASSESGGYTF. DNA for the CDR3: TGTGCCAGCAGTGAAAGCGGGGGGTACACCTTC.